One sample yielded the 21 T cell receptor beta chains listed below, sequenced in a study of OX40 agonist ivuxolimab in advanced cancers. Assay: immunoSEQ multiplex PCR; the TCRdb copy retains only in-frame clones and omits some. The sample lists 90,000 to 100,000 clones; 75% to 90% were seen once. Sequenced here: CD4+ or CD8+ T cells sorted from blood, sampled in a trial of the OX40 agonist ivuxolimab. The origin of the receptors is an adult with an advanced solid tumor such as melanoma, head and neck, liver or kidney cancer.

The CDR3 bases are TGTGCCAGCGGGTGGACCGCGAACTATTACGAGCAGTACTTC. This sequence encodes CASGWTANYYEQYF. The chain joins TRBV2 to TRBJ2-7; D not resolved. The CDR3 sequence is 14 residues long. V dropped 8 bases and J dropped 4 bases, with 18 bases sitting between them. The germline CDR1 and CDR2 sequences are SNHLY and FYNNEI.

J is TRBJ2-1 and V is TRBV7-2; D may be TRBD2 (6 bases). CDR1 is SGHTA, CDR2 FQGNSA, per germline. CDR3 length equals 13 residues. V shed 5 bases and J shed 6 bases, with 11 bases lying between them. The CDR3 region is CASSPMGGNEQFF. The DNA of the CDR3 is TGTGCCAGCAGCCCCATGGGGGGCAATGAGCAGTTCTTC.

V gene TRBV19 combines with J gene TRBJ2-3; 13 positions agree with TRBD2. Trimming cost V 5 bases and J 6 bases; bases outside gene matches: 8. Germline-derived CDR1 and CDR2 are LNHDA and SQIVND (reference sequence). The CDR3 has 16 amino acids. This CDR3 is CASSAGLAGTSDTQYF. In DNA, the CDR3 is TGTGCCAGTAGTGCGGGACTAGCGGGGACCTCGGATACGCAGTATTTT.

The chain is built from TRBV29-1 and TRBJ1-1; the D is unclear. From germline, CDR1 is SQVTM and CDR2 ANQGSEA. Trimming removed 4 bases from V and 0 bases from J, with 9 bases in between. The CDR3 contains 13 residues. The CDR3 reads CSVARTVNTEAFF. The CDR3, as DNA: TGCAGCGTTGCAAGGACGGTGAACACTGAAGCTTTCTTT.

The chain joins TRBV28 to TRBJ2-5; D gene uncertain. Trimming stripped 6 bases from V and 2 bases from J, with 4 bases between. Germline CDR1 is MDHEN and CDR2 is SYDVKM. The CDR3 covers 11 residues. In nucleotides, the CDR3 is TGTGCCAGCAGGGGGCAAGAGACCCAGTACTTC. Translating it yields CASRGQETQYF.

The chain recombines TRBV6-1 with TRBJ1-5; D possibly corresponds to TRBD1 (5 bases). Germline CDR1 reads MNHNS; CDR2 reads SASEGT. The V and J ends lost 8 bases and 3 bases respectively, with 14 bases between them. The CDR3 spans 14 residues. The DNA of the CDR3 is TGTGCCAGCCTGGGGGTAAATCTCAATCAGCCCCAGCATTTT. This sequence encodes CASLGVNLNQPQHF.

The gene calls are TRBV18 and TRBJ1-2; D may be TRBD1 (6 bases). Trimming left V 0 bases short and J 4 bases short, with 15 bases between. The CDR3 length is 16 residues. Germline V CDR1 and CDR2: KGHSH, LQKENI. The CDR3 nucleotides read TGTGCCAGCTCACCACCTGAGAGTTCAGGGGCCTATGGCTACACCTTC. It yields the protein CASSPPESSGAYGYTF.

This clone was counted a single time. J is TRBJ1-5 and V is TRBV7-9, with a tentative D call TRBD1 (5 bases). The CDR3 is made up of 16 amino acids. The germline V gene encodes CDR1 SEHNR and CDR2 FQNEAQ (reference sequence). Trimming removed 1 base from V and 2 bases from J, with 12 bases in between. CDR3 in DNA: TGTGCCAGCAGCTTAGATGACGGGGCCGGCAATCAGCCCCAGCATTTT. Translating it yields CASSLDDGAGNQPQHF. Full variable domain (outside the CDR3, taken from reference TRBV7-9 and TRBJ1-5): DTGVSQNPRHKITKRGQNVTFRCDPISEHNRLYWYRQTLGQGPEFLTYFQNEAQLEKSRLLSDRFSAERPKGSFSTLEIQRTEQGDSAMYLCASSLDDGAGNQPQHFGDGTRLSIL.

This clone was recorded once. This rearrangement joins TRBV2 to TRBJ2-4; no definite D call. Germline assignment: CDR1 SNHLY and CDR2 FYNNEI. The CDR3 sequence is 11 residues long. The V end lost 7 bases, the J end lost 7 bases, and 8 bases lay between the germline ends. The CDR3 nucleotides are TGTGCCAGCATCCTCTTGAACATTCAGTACTTC. Its protein product is CASILLNIQYF.

The chain carries TRBV10-3 and TRBJ1-2; tentatively, D is TRBD1 (5 bases). Germline V lookup: CDR1 ENHRY, CDR2 SYGVKD. The CDR3 contains 14 residues. Trimming shortened V by 2 bases and J by 6 bases, and 13 bases separated the two germline ends. This CDR3 is CAISEGAQADGYTF. CDR3 DNA sequence: TGTGCCATCAGTGAGGGGGCGCAGGCCGATGGCTACACCTTC.

The chain links TRBV28 to TRBJ2-3; possibly TRBD2 for D (6 bases). Germline CDR1 MDHEN, CDR2 SYDVKM. The CDR3 length is 15 residues. The V and J ends lost 3 bases and 6 bases respectively, with 16 bases between them. The CDR3 nucleotides read TGTGCCAGCAGTTTTCAAGCGGGTCTATCTGATACGCAGTATTTT. It encodes CASSFQAGLSDTQYF.

This chain joins TRBV5-1 and TRBJ1-1, with D tentatively TRBD1 (6 bases). The CDR3 has 13 residues. Trimming stripped 3 bases from V and 7 bases from J, with 13 bases between. Germline V lookup: CDR1 SGHRS, CDR2 YFSETQ. This CDR3 reads CASSSIQGSEAFF. CDR3 coding DNA: TGCGCCAGCAGCTCCATCCAGGGGAGTGAAGCTTTCTTT. Full variable domain (remainder filled in from reference TRBV5-1 and TRBJ1-1): KAGVTQTPRYLIKTRGQQVTLSCSPISGHRSVSWYQQTPGQGLQFLFEYFSETQRNKGNFPGRFSGRQFSNSRSEMNVSTLELGDSALYLCASSSIQGSEAFFGQGTRLTVV.

This clone has just one count. This chain uses TRBV5-1 with TRBJ2-2; 9 positions agree with TRBD1. Germline V gene lookup returns CDR1 SGHRS and CDR2 YFSETQ. This CDR3 has 15 amino acids. V shed 5 bases and J 6 bases; nucleotides not matched to a gene: 8. The CDR3 is CASRVPQGAPGELFF. As DNA, the CDR3 is TGCGCCAGCAGAGTCCCACAGGGGGCTCCCGGGGAGCTGTTTTTT.

V gene TRBV18 combines with J gene TRBJ2-1, with 10 bases aligning to TRBD2. The CDR3 loop spans 16 amino acids. V trimming: 2 bases; J trimming: 6 bases; junction bases outside the gene matches: 7. Germline assignment: CDR1 KGHSH and CDR2 LQKENI. The CDR3 is CASSPRTSGRANEQFF. Written as DNA, the CDR3 is TGTGCCAGCTCACCAAGAACGAGCGGGAGGGCCAATGAGCAGTTCTTC.

The chain has TRBV4-2 and TRBJ1-2; the match to TRBD1 covers 8 bases. This CDR3 has 14 residues. The germline gives CDR1 LGHNA, CDR2 YNFKEQ. V lost 5 bases to trimming and J lost 4 bases; unmatched junction nucleotides: 6. CDR3: CASSFPQGGYGYTF. In nucleotides, the CDR3 is TGTGCCAGCAGCTTCCCACAGGGGGGCTATGGCTACACCTTC.

This clone was seen just once. The rearrangement links TRBV25-1 to TRBJ2-5; 12 bases align to TRBD2. This CDR3 contains 16 residues. The germline V gene encodes CDR1 MGHDK and CDR2 SYGVNS. V lost 3 bases and J lost 5; bases outside the gene matches: 7. CDR3 protein: CASSDSSGRAFETQYF. CDR3 DNA sequence: TGTGCCAGCAGTGACTCTAGCGGGAGGGCTTTCGAGACCCAGTACTTC.

This chain joins TRBV7-2 and TRBJ2-1; tentative D call: TRBD1 (5 bases). Trimming left V 2 bases short and J 9 bases short, with 11 bases between. The CDR3 runs 13 residues. Germline V gene sequence: CDR1 SGHTA, CDR2 FQGNSA. CDR3 in amino acids: CASSLTGRGEQFF. In nucleotides, the CDR3 is TGTGCCAGCAGCTTAACAGGTAGGGGTGAGCAGTTCTTC.

The chain recombines TRBV27 with TRBJ1-5, with TRBD1 matching 7 bases. Unmatched junction bases numbered 7, after V lost 5 bases and J lost 6 bases. This CDR3 comprises 14 residues. In germline, CDR1 is MNHEY, CDR2 SMNVEV (reference sequence). CDR3 sequence reads: CASSPSRQGQPQHF. As DNA, the CDR3 is TGTGCCAGCAGTCCCAGCCGACAGGGTCAGCCCCAGCATTTT.

The rearrangement uses TRBV29-1 and TRBJ2-2, with TRBD2 identical over 7 bases. V shed 3 bases, J shed 4 bases, and the junction held 17 bases outside the gene matches. This CDR3 comprises 18 residues. In germline, CDR1 is SQVTM, CDR2 ANQGSEA. The CDR3 region has the DNA TGCAGCGTTGATCGGTTCGGGACTGGCGGGAGCGGCACCGGGGAGCTGTTTTTT. Translating it yields CSVDRFGTGGSGTGELFF.

The chain links TRBV7-2 to TRBJ2-3; D gene unclear. V lost 2 bases and J 4 bases, leaving 13 bases between the germline ends. Germline values: CDR1 SGHTA, CDR2 FQGNSA. This CDR3 is built from 15 residues. CDR3 region: CASSLKATGADTQYF. CDR3 bases: TGTGCCAGCAGCTTAAAAGCAACGGGTGCAGATACGCAGTATTTT.

This clone was picked up a small number of times. The chain recombines TRBV19 with TRBJ1-2; the D is unclear. The ends were cut back, 3 bases at V and 4 bases at J, with 12 bases in the middle. Germline V gene data show CDR1 as LNHDA and CDR2 as SQIVND (reference sequence). This CDR3 has 14 residues. The CDR3 bases are TGTGCCAGTAGTATTTCCGGGAATGGCTATGGCTACACCTTC. Translation: CASSISGNGYGYTF.